This T cell receptor beta chain was identified during a study of shared clonotypes between healthy human individuals. The naive CD8 fraction comprised CD45RO-negative cells positively selected for CCR7 and excluded terminally differentiated effector memory CD45RA+ cells. The donor cohort consisted entirely of Caucasian adults residing in Nashville, Tennessee. Every immunoSEQ plate was one replicate of a subset's evenly spread DNA. As processed by the authors: ImmunoSEQ only sent back junction sequences with no quality scores, so filtering was done differently. Clones were read by immunoSEQ multiplex PCR, and TCRdb kept only the in-frame ones, dropping some. The DNA was the basis for D and trimming; V, J and clone size are from that table. The sample records hundreds of thousands of clones, roughly 98% being singletons. The sample consisted of naive CD8+ T cells sorted from blood. This receptor was taken from a man aged 25-40 years in good health.

The CDR3 sequence is CAIKGQGNTEAFF. The CDR3, as DNA: TGTGCCATCAAGGGACAGGGGAACACTGAAGCTTTCTTT. V usage is TRBV10-3 and J usage is TRBJ1-1, with TRBD1 matching over 9 bases. CDR1 and CDR2 (germline): ENHRY, SYGVKD. The CDR3 is 13 residues long. Trimming removed 7 bases from V and 1 base from J; junction bases left unmatched: 1.